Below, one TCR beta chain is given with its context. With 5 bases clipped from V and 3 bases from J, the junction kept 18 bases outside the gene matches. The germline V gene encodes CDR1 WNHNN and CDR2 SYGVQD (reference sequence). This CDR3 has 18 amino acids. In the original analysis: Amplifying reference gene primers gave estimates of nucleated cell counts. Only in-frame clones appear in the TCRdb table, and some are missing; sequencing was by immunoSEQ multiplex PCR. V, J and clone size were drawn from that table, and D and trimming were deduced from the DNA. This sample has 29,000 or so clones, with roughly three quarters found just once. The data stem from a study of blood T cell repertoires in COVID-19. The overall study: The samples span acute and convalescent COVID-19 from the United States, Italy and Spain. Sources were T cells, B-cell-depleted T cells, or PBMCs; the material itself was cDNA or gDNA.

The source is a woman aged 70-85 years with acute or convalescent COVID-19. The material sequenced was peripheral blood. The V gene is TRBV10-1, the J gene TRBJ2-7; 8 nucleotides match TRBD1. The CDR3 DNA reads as TGCGCCAGCAGTACCTACATCGGGCGGACAGGGAAAGTCTACGAGCAGTACTTC. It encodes CASSTYIGRTGKVYEQYF.